This paragraph reports one T cell receptor beta chain. This sample stems from a study of OX40 agonist ivuxolimab in advanced cancers. The CDR3 loop spans 17 amino acids. Profiled with immunoSEQ multiplex PCR; TCRdb holds only in-frame clones, not every one. The sample yields about 87,000 clones, around nine tenths seen once. The sample consisted of CD4+ or CD8+ T cells sorted from blood, taken in a trial of the OX40 agonist ivuxolimab. This chain connects TRBV1 to TRBJ2-2; the D segment call TRBD2 is taken from the table without a DNA check. TRBV1 is a pseudogene. The receptor was isolated from an adult with an advanced solid tumor such as melanoma, head and neck, liver or kidney cancer. The CDR3 DNA reads as TGCACCAGCAGCCAAGATCTTGGGGGGACGAACACCGGGGAGCTGTTTTTT. This codes for CTSSQDLGGTNTGELFF.